The sequence of this T cell receptor beta chain was determined in a study of glioma-infiltrating T cells after dendritic cell vaccination. Sequenced by immunoSEQ multiplex PCR; TCRdb stores in-frame clones only, minus some. The sample includes about 65,000 clones, more than 75% of them seen just once. Time point meaning: after dendritic cell vaccination, including at tumor progression/relapse. PBMC were collected before vaccination, two weeks after the third vaccination, and at progression. The clonotype was recovered from a human donor with glioblastoma. The source was blood, collected after dendritic cell vaccination.

The CDR3 region has the DNA TGTGCTAGTGGTTTGGTAATTGGTCTGGAGGGGACTGAAGCTTTCTTT. It codes for CASGLVIGLEGTEAFF. This sequence joins TRBV12-5 and TRBJ1-1; D is possibly TRBD1 (5 bases). Trimming shortened V by 0 bases and J by 5 bases, and 16 bases separated the two germline ends. The CDR3 loop spans 16 amino acids. The germline gives CDR1 LGHNT, CDR2 FRNRAP.